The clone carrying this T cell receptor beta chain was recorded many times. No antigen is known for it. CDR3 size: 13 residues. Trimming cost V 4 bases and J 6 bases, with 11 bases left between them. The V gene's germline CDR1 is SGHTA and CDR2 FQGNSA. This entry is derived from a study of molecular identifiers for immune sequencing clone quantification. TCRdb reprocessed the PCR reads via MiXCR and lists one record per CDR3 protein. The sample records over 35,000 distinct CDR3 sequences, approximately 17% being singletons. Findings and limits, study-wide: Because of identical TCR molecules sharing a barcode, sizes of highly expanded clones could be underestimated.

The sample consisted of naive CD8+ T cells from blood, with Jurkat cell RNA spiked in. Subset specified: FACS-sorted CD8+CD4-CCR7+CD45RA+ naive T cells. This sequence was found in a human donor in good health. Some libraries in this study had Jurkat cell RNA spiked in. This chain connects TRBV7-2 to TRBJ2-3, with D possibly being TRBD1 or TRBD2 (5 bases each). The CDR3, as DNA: TGTGCCAGCAGCTCCCTTGGGGGTGATACGCAGTATTTT. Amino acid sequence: CASSSLGGDTQYF. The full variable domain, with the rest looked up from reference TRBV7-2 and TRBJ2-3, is GAGVSQSPSNKVTEKGKDVELRCDPISGHTALYWYRQSLGQGLEFLIYFQGNSAPDKSGLPSDRFSAERTGGSVSTLTIQRTQQEDSAVYLCASSSLGGDTQYFGPGTRLTVL.